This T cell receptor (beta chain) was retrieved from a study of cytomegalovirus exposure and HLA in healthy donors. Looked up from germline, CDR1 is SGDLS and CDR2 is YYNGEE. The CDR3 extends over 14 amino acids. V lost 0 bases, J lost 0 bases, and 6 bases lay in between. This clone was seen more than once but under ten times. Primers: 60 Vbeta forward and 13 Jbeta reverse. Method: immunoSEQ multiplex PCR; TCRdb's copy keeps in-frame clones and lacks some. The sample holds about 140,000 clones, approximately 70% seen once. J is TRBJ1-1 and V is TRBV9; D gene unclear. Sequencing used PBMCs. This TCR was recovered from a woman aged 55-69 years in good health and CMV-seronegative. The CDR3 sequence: CASSVEALNTEAFF. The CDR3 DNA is TGTGCCAGCAGCGTAGAAGCCCTGAACACTGAAGCTTTCTTT. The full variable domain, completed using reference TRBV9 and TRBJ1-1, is DSGVTQTPKHLITATGQRVTLRCSPRSGDLSVYWYQQSLDQGLQFLIQYYNGEERAKGNILERFSAQQFPDLHSELNLSSLELGDSALYFCASSVEALNTEAFFGQGTRLTVV.